Sequencing of this T cell receptor beta chain was carried out in a study of blood T cell repertoires in COVID-19. Study background: Donors in the United States, Italy and Spain gave samples during acute or convalescent COVID-19. PBMCs, B-cell-depleted T cells, or T cells were the source of the cDNA or gDNA that made up the material.

Trimming shortened V by 4 bases and J by 6 bases, and 12 bases separated the two germline ends. The CDR3 is 13 residues long. Germline CDR1 is KGHSH and CDR2 is LQKENI. Authors' data handling: Amplification of reference gene primers was used by the study to estimate nucleated cell counts. Using immunoSEQ multiplex PCR, the repertoire was profiled, and TCRdb retains in-frame clones only, with some absent. Clonal size and the V and J genes are those of that table, whereas D and trimming came from the DNA. The profile shows roughly 250,000 clones, 80% to 90% of them singletons. Sequencing was done on a sample of peripheral blood. This clonotype was sampled from a woman in her forties with acute or convalescent COVID-19. This sequence joins TRBV18 and TRBJ1-1, with a possible D match to TRBD1 (6 bases). The DNA for the CDR3 is TGTGCCAGCTCACACACAGGGCAGCCTGAAGCTTTCTTT. It is translated as CASSHTGQPEAFF.